A single sample is the source of the 29 T cell receptor beta chains below, sequenced in a study of human T cells and chemical hapten exposure. Time point denoted: patch test 1, 2 weeks after DPC sensitization. Treatment noted: therapeutic diphenylcyclopropenone sensitization with weekly scalp DPC. TCRdb passed the RACE reads through MiXCR, listing each CDR3 protein once. The table lists under 150,000 distinct CDR3 sequences, over 10% of them singletons. The source was whole blood, collected in connection with sensitization to the hapten diphenylcyclopropenone (DPC). These TCRs come from a woman in her 50s with alopecia areata. Some clones in this sample may be carry-over from other donors' samples.

The gene calls are TRBV7-9 and TRBJ1-1; TRBD1 is a possible D gene (5 bases). V lost 3 bases and J 6 bases, leaving 11 bases between the germline ends. Germline CDR1 reads SEHNR; CDR2 reads FQNEAQ (reference sequence). The CDR3 totals 13 residues. The CDR3 here is CASSFTWGSEAFF. CDR3 in DNA: TGTGCCAGCAGCTTTACTTGGGGGTCTGAAGCTTTCTTT.

This clonotype was seen repeatedly, ten times or more. This rearrangement joins TRBV5-6 to TRBJ2-4; 7 bases are a match to TRBD1. The length of the CDR3 is 15 residues. Trimming at V came to 4 bases and at J to 1 base, leaving 5 bases not matched to a gene. Germline CDR1 SGHDT, CDR2 YYEEEE. CDR3 amino acids: CASSPTGAAKNIQYF. For the CDR3, the DNA is TGTGCCAGCAGCCCCACAGGGGCGGCCAAAAACATTCAGTACTTC.

The chain employs TRBV21-1 and TRBJ2-1; the table's D gene call, TRBD2, was not cross checked with the DNA. TRBV21-1 is a recognized pseudogene. The CDR3 is made up of 16 amino acids. The CDR3 spells CASSPGTSERVDEQFF. The CDR3 DNA reads as TGTGCCAGCAGCCCTGGGACTAGCGAGAGGGTCGATGAGCAGTTCTTC.

This clonotype came up a few times. The chain couples TRBV2 to TRBJ2-2, with D tentatively TRBD1 (6 bases). With 6 bases removed from V and 7 bases from J, the gap between germline ends came to 9 bases. Looked up from germline, CDR1 is SNHLY and CDR2 is FYNNEI. The CDR3 totals 12 residues. For the CDR3, the DNA is TGTGCCAGCAGGGGGGCCCTCGGGGAGCTGTTTTTT. This sequence encodes CASRGALGELFF.

The chain couples TRBV20-1 to TRBJ2-3, with TRBD1 as a possible D gene (6 bases). The CDR3 is 14 residues long. Per germline, CDR1 DFQATT and CDR2 SNEGSKA (reference sequence). V shed 4 bases and J shed 1 base, with 12 bases lying between them. CDR3 nucleotides: TGCAGTGCTACTCGAGGACAGCGCACAGATACGCAGTATTTT. It is translated as CSATRGQRTDTQYF.

The chain combines TRBV6-5 with TRBJ1-4; the match to TRBD1 covers 8 bases. The germline V gene has CDR1 MNHEY and CDR2 SVGAGI. Germline trimming cut 5 bases from V and 5 bases from J; bases unmatched to any gene: 4. The CDR3 covers 14 residues. CDR3 in DNA: TGTGCCAGCAGTGGGACAGGCGCAAATGAAAAACTGTTTTTT. This sequence encodes CASSGTGANEKLFF.

V is TRBV20-1 and J is TRBJ2-7; D ambiguous. The germline V gene has CDR1 DFQATT and CDR2 SNEGSKA (reference sequence). The CDR3 runs 11 residues. Trimming took 0 bases from V and 7 from J, leaving 7 bases between them. The CDR3 reads CSARDRREQYF. DNA of the CDR3: TGCAGTGCTAGAGATCGGCGGGAGCAGTACTTC.

This clonotype has at least ten counts. The genes are TRBV11-2 and TRBJ2-1, with 9 positions matching TRBD1. This CDR3 contains 14 residues. The junction had 4 bases not matched to a gene; V was cut back by 3 bases and J by 7 bases. The germline gives CDR1 SGHAT, CDR2 FQNNGV. Here the CDR3 DNA reads TGTGCCAGCAGCTTGTGGACAGGGGAGAATGAGCAGTTCTTC. Its protein product is CASSLWTGENEQFF.

This clonotype was observed a handful of times. V usage is TRBV29-1 and J usage is TRBJ2-3; D perhaps matches TRBD1 (6 bases). CDR1 and CDR2 from the germline V gene are SQVTM and ANQGSEA. The V gene lost 4 bases and the J gene lost 2 bases, with 16 bases spanning the gap. The CDR3 is 15 residues long. The CDR3 bases are TGCAGCGTTGCCCGTTTCCAGGGGAACACAGATACGCAGTATTTT. Translating gives CSVARFQGNTDTQYF.

This chain connects TRBV25-1 to TRBJ1-5; 8 nucleotides agree with TRBD1. The CDR3 consists of 14 residues. The trim removed 6 bases at V and 3 bases at J, leaving 4 bases unmatched. Germline CDR1 reads MGHDK; CDR2 reads SYGVNS. The CDR3 spells CASSGTGLNQPQHF. The CDR3 DNA follows: TGTGCCAGCAGCGGGACAGGCCTCAATCAGCCCCAGCATTTT.

This clonotype was picked up a small number of times. The chain joins TRBV7-9 to TRBJ2-5; D not resolved. Trimming removed 2 bases from V and 5 bases from J, with 9 bases in between. The germline V gene has CDR1 SEHNR and CDR2 FQNEAQ (reference sequence). The CDR3 is 13 residues long. The CDR3 DNA follows: TGTGCCAGCAGCTTAAGGGCCCAGGAGACCCAGTACTTC. Translating it yields CASSLRAQETQYF.

This clonotype has at least ten counts. V and J are TRBV4-3 and TRBJ1-1; unclear D gene. The CDR3 spans 15 residues. V was trimmed by 1 base and J by 0 bases, leaving 9 bases between them. The germline CDR1 and CDR2 sequences are LGHNA and YSLEER. The CDR3 sequence is CASSQVPGMNTEAFF. The CDR3 DNA sequence: TGCGCCAGCAGCCAAGTCCCGGGAATGAACACTGAAGCTTTCTTT.

This clonotype was counted ten times or more. The chain has TRBV2 and TRBJ1-5; D is ambiguous. This CDR3 contains 16 residues. From germline, CDR1 is SNHLY and CDR2 FYNNEI. Trimming removed 8 bases at V and 1 base at J, with 18 bases between. CDR3 nucleotide sequence: TGTGCCAGCCGGGGTCGGGGTTTTCGGAGCAATCAGCCCCAGCATTTT. This encodes CASRGRGFRSNQPQHF.

This clonotype appeared many times. V gene TRBV28 combines with J gene TRBJ1-2; D gene ambiguous. Germline CDR1 reads MDHEN; CDR2 reads SYDVKM. There are 12 residues in the CDR3. The ends were cut back, 2 bases at V and 5 bases at J, with 6 bases in the middle. The CDR3 is CASSLPVYGYTF. The CDR3, as DNA: TGTGCCAGCAGTTTACCCGTATATGGCTACACCTTC.

The genes are TRBV18 and TRBJ1-5; D gene ambiguous. Germline V gene lookup returns CDR1 KGHSH and CDR2 LQKENI. CDR3 length: 14 residues. V was pared by 2 bases and J by 2 bases, with 7 bases between. In DNA form, the CDR3 reads TGTGCCAGCTCACCAAACGGAGGCAATCAGCCCCAGCATTTT. Amino acid sequence: CASSPNGGNQPQHF.

The chain combines TRBV12-3 or TRBV12-4 with TRBJ1-5; 9 positions match TRBD1. The J segment lost 6 bases and the V segment lost 5 bases, leaving 5 bases of the junction unmatched. CDR3 length: 14 amino acids. The CDR3 bases are TGTGCCAGCAGTCCTGGACAGGGGCCTCAGCCCCAGCATTTT. Protein: CASSPGQGPQPQHF.

This chain uses TRBV3-1 with TRBJ2-1; D unresolved. The germline V gene encodes CDR1 LGHDT and CDR2 YNNKEL (reference sequence). The V end lost 3 bases, the J end lost 7 bases, and 10 bases lay between the germline ends. CDR3 length: 13 residues. The CDR3 protein is CASSQTPQNEQFF. In DNA form, the CDR3 reads TGTGCCAGCAGCCAGACCCCCCAGAATGAGCAGTTCTTC.

This clonotype was seen a few times. The rearrangement links TRBV2 to TRBJ1-4; D gene uncertain. The CDR3 has 13 residues. V dropped 6 bases and J dropped 7 bases, with 12 bases sitting between them. Germline lookup yields CDR1 SNHLY and CDR2 FYNNEI. The CDR3 region has the DNA TGTGCCAGCAGCGGTAGGGAAGGTGAAAAACTGTTTTTT. It specifies CASSGREGEKLFF.

In this sample, this clonotype turned up many times. This chain joins TRBV7-2 and TRBJ2-6; 15 nucleotides line up with TRBD2. J was trimmed by 4 bases and V by 4 bases; bases with no gene match: 5. Looked up from germline, CDR1 is SGHTA and CDR2 is FQGNSA. The CDR3 runs 18 residues. The CDR3 here is CASSSQGLAGGGANVLTF. The CDR3 DNA reads TGTGCCAGCAGCTCGCAGGGACTAGCGGGAGGCGGGGCCAACGTCCTGACTTTC.

This clonotype was detected many times. The chain couples TRBV28 to TRBJ2-2; TRBD1 aligns across 10 bases. Unmatched junction bases numbered 4, after V lost 5 bases and J lost 4 bases. Germline V gene lookup returns CDR1 MDHEN and CDR2 SYDVKM. The CDR3 extends over 15 amino acids. The CDR3 spells CASSLGQGTTGELFF. CDR3 nucleotides: TGTGCCAGCAGTCTGGGACAGGGGACCACCGGGGAGCTGTTTTTT.

The chain has TRBV6-6 and TRBJ2-7, with a weak D call TRBD2 (5 bases). Germline CDR1 is MNHNY and CDR2 is SVGAGI (reference sequence). This CDR3 region has 14 residues. The V gene lost 2 bases and the J gene lost 2 bases, with 10 bases spanning the gap. The CDR3 DNA reads as TGTGCCAGCAGTTACGAGGGCCCGACCTACGAGCAGTACTTC. Translating gives CASSYEGPTYEQYF.

This clonotype appeared many times. The junction departs from the called germline gene at one end, perhaps through a read error. The chain employs TRBV10-2 and TRBJ2-1; D may be TRBD1 (6 bases). This CDR3 contains 12 residues. Germline V gives CDR1 WSHSY, CDR2 SAAADI. CDR3: CASSRPGQLDHF. The DNA of the CDR3 is TGCGCCAGCAGCCGCCCCGGACAGTTAGATCACTTC.

Written as DNA, the CDR3 is TGTGCCAGTAGAAGACTAGCGGGGGGTCCGGAGACCCAGTACTTC. Residues: CASRRLAGGPETQYF. The V gene is TRBV6-2 or TRBV6-3, the J gene TRBJ2-5, with TRBD2 matching 13 bases. Per germline, CDR1 MNHEY and CDR2 SVGEGT. The J segment lost 5 bases and the V segment lost 9 bases, leaving 9 bases of the junction unmatched. The CDR3 totals 15 residues.

J is TRBJ2-3 and V is TRBV6-2 or TRBV6-3; 10 bases match TRBD2. Losses at the gene ends were 6 bases for V and 1 base for J; bases not matched to a gene: 7. Germline CDR1 reads MNHEY; CDR2 reads SVGEGT. The CDR3 runs to 16 residues. The CDR3 sequence: CASRERGGGGTDTQYF. The CDR3 nucleotides read TGTGCCAGCAGAGAGCGGGGGGGCGGTGGCACAGATACGCAGTATTTT.

In this sample, this clonotype turned up many times. This chain links TRBV5-1 with TRBJ1-2, with TRBD1 matching over 7 bases. In germline, CDR1 is SGHRS, CDR2 YFSETQ. Trimming cost V 0 bases and J 4 bases; bases outside gene matches: 3. The CDR3 contains 14 residues. This CDR3 is CASSLGTGPYGYTF. The DNA for the CDR3 is TGCGCCAGCAGCTTGGGGACAGGACCCTATGGCTACACCTTC.

This clonotype was counted ten times or more. The V call is TRBV20-1, the J call TRBJ2-4; D may correspond to TRBD1 or TRBD2 (5 bases each). V was cut by 0 bases and J by 0 bases, with 12 bases left in between. The CDR3 has 16 amino acids. Germline CDR1 DFQATT, CDR2 SNEGSKA (reference sequence). The CDR3 sequence: CSARDEGLPAKNIQYF. In DNA, the CDR3 is TGCAGTGCTAGAGATGAGGGGCTACCAGCCAAAAACATTCAGTACTTC.

Details on this clonotype: An end of the junction differs from the germline gene, which may be a read error. The chain uses TRBV6-5 and TRBJ2-7; 10 bases are shared with TRBD2. The CDR3 is 15 amino acids. Germline V CDR1 and CDR2: MNHEY, SVGAGI. The CDR3 nucleotides read TGTGCCAACAGTGATATAGCGGGAGGAAGACCCGAGCAGTACTTC. This gives the protein CANSDIAGGRPEQYF.

This clonotype was found many times. The chain joins TRBV14 to TRBJ1-6; a possible D gene is TRBD1 (5 bases). Germline-derived CDR1 and CDR2 are SGHDN and FVKESK. V lost 0 bases, J lost 8 bases, and 17 bases lay in between. The CDR3 loop spans 17 amino acids. This CDR3 is CASSQDGKGGAHSPLHF. Here the CDR3 DNA reads TGTGCCAGCAGCCAAGACGGCAAGGGAGGGGCCCATTCACCCCTCCACTTT.

The chain links TRBV6-4 to TRBJ2-3; D could derive from TRBD1 or TRBD2 (5 bases each). Germline CDR1 MRHNA, CDR2 SNTAGT. V lost 2 bases and J lost 7, with 10 bases in between. The length of the CDR3 is 13 residues. The CDR3 protein is CASSDGGENTQYF. CDR3 sequence (DNA): TGTGCCAGCAGTGACGGGGGAGAAAATACGCAGTATTTT.